One and the same sample provided the 28 T cell receptor beta chains below, sequenced in a study of regulatory T cells in long-lasting Graves disease. The time point denotes: newly diagnosed GD, antithyroid drugs for less than 3 months. PBMC RNA served as the TCR library source. Arm-PCR of CDR3 regions and iRepertoire HTBI primers were the basis on which TCR beta libraries were built. A single record per CDR3 protein comes from TCRdb applying MiXCR to the multiplex PCR reads. The repertoire has about 320,000 distinct CDR3 sequences, over 15% of them found once; the top ten carry about 39%. The source material was peripheral blood mononuclear cells (PBMCs), sampled at new diagnosis, from a patient treated with antithyroid drugs. The receptors were sampled from a female donor with Graves disease.

The chain uses TRBV9 and TRBJ1-1; no clear D gene. CDR1 is SGDLS and CDR2 is YYNGEE in the germline V gene. V lost 0 bases to trimming and J lost 1 base, with 7 bases between them. The CDR3 loop spans 14 amino acids. CDR3 in DNA: TGTGCCAGCAGCGTAGATTACGGGAACACTGAAGCTTTCTTT. Protein product: CASSVDYGNTEAFF.

This clonotype was detected a few times. V gene TRBV10-1 combines with J gene TRBJ2-2; TRBD2 agrees at 9 bases. J was trimmed by 1 base and V by 6 bases; bases with no gene match: 3. The CDR3 length is 15 residues. Germline V lookup: CDR1 WNHNN, CDR2 SYGVQD (reference sequence). CDR3 DNA: TGCGCCAGCAGCCCTAGCGGGGTGAACACCGGGGAGCTGTTTTTT. Translating it yields CASSPSGVNTGELFF.

This clonotype was observed many times. CDR3 amino acids: CASSRGGVSYEQYF. CDR3 DNA: TGTGCCAGCAGCCGGGGGGGGGTCTCCTACGAGCAGTACTTC. This rearrangement joins TRBV11-2 to TRBJ2-7, with 8 bases fitting TRBD2. The junction had 3 bases not matched to a gene; V was cut back by 5 bases and J by 0 bases. The CDR3 spans 14 residues. From germline, CDR1 is SGHAT and CDR2 FQNNGV. The entire variable domain, with the rest obtained from reference TRBV11-2 and TRBJ2-7, is as follows: EAGVAQSPRYKIIEKRQSVAFWCNPISGHATLYWYQQILGQGPKLLIQFQNNGVVDDSQLPKDRFSAERLKGVDSTLKIQPAKLEDSAVYLCASSRGGVSYEQYFGPGTRLTVT.

This clonotype was seen once. The genes are TRBV2 and TRBJ2-1; D is undetermined. V was pared by 5 bases and J by 5 bases, with 22 bases between. CDR1 SNHLY and CDR2 FYNNEI come from the germline V gene. The CDR3 covers 17 residues. The CDR3 sequence is CASSSTIQYGLHNEQFF. CDR3 DNA: TGTGCCAGCAGTTCAACCATCCAGTATGGGCTCCACAATGAGCAGTTCTTC.

This clonotype was detected many times. The J gene is TRBJ2-7, the V gene TRBV28; D may be TRBD2 (6 bases). The CDR3 contains 15 residues. The V end was cut by 6 bases, the J end by 0 bases, with 15 bases between. Germline V gene lookup returns CDR1 MDHEN and CDR2 SYDVKM. CDR3 region: CASRSAAGSSYEQYF. In DNA, the CDR3 is TGTGCCAGCAGGTCCGCGGCGGGGTCCTCCTACGAGCAGTACTTC. Complete variable domain (other parts from reference TRBV28 and TRBJ2-7): DVKVTQSSRYLVKRTGEKVFLECVQDMDHENMFWYRQDPGLGLRLIYFSYDVKMKEKGDIPEGYSVSREKKERFSLILESASTNQTSMYLCASRSAAGSSYEQYFGPGTRLTVT.

This clonotype was recorded at least ten times. The chain joins TRBV15 to TRBJ1-1; a possible D gene is TRBD1 (6 bases). V lost 0 bases, J lost 5 bases, and 10 bases lay in between. The CDR3 has 14 amino acids. Germline assignment: CDR1 LNHNV and CDR2 YYDKDF (reference sequence). CDR3 coding DNA: TGTGCCACCAGCAGAGATCGGCAGGGGACTGAAGCTTTCTTT. Translated, it gives CATSRDRQGTEAFF.

This clonotype was observed a handful of times. This chain links TRBV12-3 or TRBV12-4 with TRBJ2-7, with 9 bases lining up with TRBD1. J gave up 6 bases and V 10 bases, and 10 bases lay outside the gene matches. The CDR3 spans 13 residues. The CDR3 DNA is TGTGCCATCACCCGGGACAGGGCTCTCGAGCAGTACTTC. Translating gives CAITRDRALEQYF.

This clonotype was detected many times. The chain recombines TRBV11-2 with TRBJ2-5; 8 bases agree with TRBD1. The ends lost 0 bases at V and 5 bases at J; junction bases unmatched: 2. CDR3 length: 14 amino acids. Germline assignment: CDR1 SGHAT and CDR2 FQNNGV. CDR3 sequence: CASSLDGQGETQYF. DNA for the CDR3: TGTGCCAGCAGCTTAGACGGACAGGGCGAGACCCAGTACTTC.

This clonotype was seen more than once but under ten times. The chain carries TRBV3-1 and TRBJ2-5; 8 bases are shared with TRBD1. CDR3 length: 16 amino acids. Germline CDR1 is LGHDT and CDR2 is YNNKEL (reference sequence). The trim removed 4 bases at V and 4 bases at J, leaving 11 bases unmatched. DNA for the CDR3: TGTGCCAGCAGCCTTAGAACTTTCAGGGGGCTAGAGACCCAGTACTTC. Protein: CASSLRTFRGLETQYF.

V is TRBV12-3 or TRBV12-4 and J is TRBJ2-5; the match to TRBD1 covers 9 bases. V was pared by 5 bases and J by 4 bases, with 8 bases of the junction left unmatched. The CDR3 contains 15 residues. In DNA form, the CDR3 reads TGTGCCAGCAGTCTAGAACAGGGGGCCACAGAGACCCAGTACTTC. Amino acid sequence: CASSLEQGATETQYF.

This clonotype showed up just a few times. The V gene is TRBV6-5, the J gene TRBJ2-2; TRBD1 might be the D (6 bases). The CDR3 sequence is 16 residues long. The germline V and J ends were trimmed by 2 bases and 0 bases, with 10 bases remaining between them. Per the germline V gene, CDR1 is MNHEY and CDR2 is SVGAGI. The chain's CDR3 is CASSYVRTANTGELFF. CDR3 coding DNA: TGTGCCAGCAGTTACGTCCGGACAGCGAACACCGGGGAGCTGTTTTTT.

This clonotype was recorded many times. The chain links TRBV19 to TRBJ1-2; perhaps TRBD1 as D (6 bases). CDR1 and CDR2 from the germline V gene are LNHDA and SQIVND (reference sequence). V gave up 5 bases and J gave up 5 bases, with 15 bases separating them. This CDR3 has 14 residues. The CDR3 loop is CASSHRDYRYGYTF. DNA for the CDR3: TGTGCCAGTAGTCACAGGGATTACCGTTATGGCTACACCTTC.

This sequence joins TRBV7-2 and TRBJ1-1; D gene uncertain. V was trimmed by 5 bases and J by 2 bases, leaving 15 bases between them. This CDR3 has 15 residues. Germline CDR1 is SGHTA and CDR2 is FQGNSA. CDR3 nucleotides: TGTGCCAGCAGCCGAAGGGTGTATGGAAACACTGAAGCTTTCTTT. Translated, it gives CASSRRVYGNTEAFF.

This clonotype occurred many times. This chain links TRBV20-1 with TRBJ2-7; TRBD2 aligns across 8 bases. J lost 6 bases, V lost 3 bases, and 10 bases had no gene match. The CDR3 length is 14 residues. Germline CDR1 reads DFQATT; CDR2 reads SNEGSKA (reference sequence). CDR3 protein: CSASFPAGVVEQYF. The CDR3 DNA reads as TGCAGTGCTAGTTTCCCAGCGGGAGTAGTCGAGCAGTACTTC.

This clonotype has at least ten counts. This chain connects TRBV5-1 to TRBJ1-2; D is unresolved. There are 11 residues in the CDR3. V was clipped by 7 bases and J by 6 bases, with 10 bases between them. Germline loops: CDR1 SGHRS, CDR2 YFSETQ. The CDR3 sequence is CASGGPHGYTF. In nucleotides, the CDR3 is TGCGCCAGCGGCGGGCCGCATGGCTACACCTTC.

In its sample, this clonotype was seen many times. The chain employs TRBV18 and TRBJ2-1, with a weak D call TRBD1 (5 bases). Trimming stripped 3 bases from V and 7 bases from J, with 13 bases between. The CDR3 runs to 14 residues. Germline assignment: CDR1 KGHSH and CDR2 LQKENI. CDR3: CASSPVGESNEQFF. Here the CDR3 DNA reads TGTGCCAGCTCACCGGTAGGGGAATCAAATGAGCAGTTCTTC.

The J gene is TRBJ2-2, the V gene TRBV7-8; D remains unclear. With 2 bases removed from V and 1 base from J, the gap between germline ends came to 11 bases. Per the germline V gene, CDR1 is SGHVS and CDR2 is FQNEAQ. The CDR3 runs 16 residues. The DNA for the CDR3 is TGTGCCAGCAGCTTAAGAGTCGCGCAGAACACCGGGGAGCTGTTTTTT. This encodes CASSLRVAQNTGELFF.

This clonotype has ten or more counts. J is TRBJ1-6 and V is TRBV28, with no clear D. The germline V and J ends were trimmed by 3 bases and 2 bases, with 8 bases remaining between them. This CDR3 is 15 amino acids long. Germline loops: CDR1 MDHEN, CDR2 SYDVKM. The CDR3 bases are TGTGCCAGCAGTTTGACCGTAGCCTATAATTCACCCCTCCACTTT. Its protein is CASSLTVAYNSPLHF.

This clonotype was detected ten times or more. As DNA, the CDR3 is TGTGCCAGCAGCGTAGATAGAGGGGCGCCCCAGCATTTT. Translated: CASSVDRGAPQHF. The chain combines TRBV9 with TRBJ1-5, with a weak D call TRBD1 (5 bases). The germline gives CDR1 SGDLS, CDR2 YYNGEE. This CDR3 region has 13 residues. Trimming removed 0 bases at V and 9 bases at J, with 10 bases between.

This clonotype was recorded many times. The chain recombines TRBV2 with TRBJ2-5; D may be TRBD2 (5 bases). The CDR3 sequence is 13 residues long. Deletions cut 6 bases from V and 1 base from J, with 9 bases between. The germline CDR1 and CDR2 sequences are SNHLY and FYNNEI. The CDR3 DNA reads as TGTGCCAGCAGGCCGAGCGGCCAAGAGACCCAGTACTTC. Encoded protein: CASRPSGQETQYF.

This clonotype has ten or more counts. CDR3 bases: TGTGCCTGGAACGGGCGAGCCGGGGGTAATTCACCCCTCCACTTT. It yields the protein CAWNGRAGGNSPLHF. This chain links TRBV30 with TRBJ1-6, with a possible D match to TRBD1 (5 bases). This CDR3 comprises 15 residues. CDR1 GTSNPN and CDR2 SVGIG come from the germline V gene (reference sequence). Between the trimmed V and J ends, which lost 4 bases and 6 bases, there was a span of 16 bases.

There are many counts of this clonotype. The chain joins TRBV2 to TRBJ1-1; maybe TRBD1 (6 bases). This CDR3 contains 16 residues. Germline V CDR1 and CDR2: SNHLY, FYNNEI. The V end lost 5 bases, the J end lost 0 bases, and 16 bases lay between the germline ends. The CDR3 sequence: CASSSPEGGMNTEAFF. CDR3 DNA: TGTGCCAGCAGTTCCCCAGAAGGGGGTATGAACACTGAAGCTTTCTTT.

This clonotype was found many times. The chain couples TRBV2 to TRBJ2-5; D is uncertain. This CDR3 contains 10 residues. Trimming pared 8 bases from V and 5 bases from J, leaving 6 bases between. In germline, CDR1 is SNHLY, CDR2 FYNNEI. CDR3 DNA: TGTGCCAGCCTAGGGGAGACCCAGTACTTC. Translation: CASLGETQYF.

The table lists this clonotype with many counts. The V and J genes are TRBV13 and TRBJ1-6; D is undetermined. The CDR3 runs to 16 residues. Germline CDR1 reads PRHDT; CDR2 reads FYEKMQ (reference sequence). Trimming stripped 2 bases from V and 0 bases from J, with 8 bases between. In DNA, the CDR3 is TGTGCCAGCAGCTTACGGGCAGGCTCCTATAATTCACCCCTCCACTTT. This encodes CASSLRAGSYNSPLHF. Full variable domain (remainder filled in from reference TRBV13 and TRBJ1-6): AAGVIQSPRHLIKEKRETATLKCYPIPRHDTVYWYQQGPGQDPQFLISFYEKMQSDKGSIPDRFSAQQFSDYHSELNMSSLELGDSALYFCASSLRAGSYNSPLHFGNGTRLTVT.

The count of this clonotype is one. The genes are TRBV10-2 and TRBJ1-1; D is unclear. V lost 8 bases and J 3 bases, leaving 13 bases between the germline ends. This CDR3 region has 13 residues. Germline values: CDR1 WSHSY, CDR2 SAAADI. The CDR3 DNA is TGCGCCAGCGGCGAGAAGAGTTACACTGAAGCTTTCTTT. Residues: CASGEKSYTEAFF.

This clonotype was observed many times. This sequence joins TRBV5-1 and TRBJ2-5, with D hard to call. Germline CDR1 reads SGHRS; CDR2 reads YFSETQ. The CDR3 runs to 16 residues. V was pared by 6 bases and J by 0 bases, with 18 bases between. In nucleotides, the CDR3 is TGCGCCAGCAAAGGTCCTGGCTCTTGGTACCAAGAGACCCAGTACTTC. Translation: CASKGPGSWYQETQYF.

This clonotype came up many times. In DNA form, the CDR3 reads TGTGCCAGCAGCTTAACAGGCAGACTTAGGGGCCGCACAGATACGCAGTATTTT. It is translated as CASSLTGRLRGRTDTQYF. This chain joins TRBV7-3 and TRBJ2-3, with D maybe TRBD1 (5 bases). Germline V gives CDR1 SGHTA, CDR2 FQGTGA. This CDR3 has 18 residues. The V gene lost 0 bases and the J gene lost 1 base, with 17 bases spanning the gap. Variable domain in full (rest from reference TRBV7-3 and TRBJ2-3): GAGVSQTPSNKVTEKGKYVELRCDPISGHTALYWYRQSLGQGPEFLIYFQGTGAADDSGLPNDRFFAVRPEGSVSTLKIQRTERGDSAVYLCASSLTGRLRGRTDTQYFGPGTRLTVL.

V and J are TRBV7-8 and TRBJ1-1; TRBD1 matches at 7 bases. Trimming cost V 3 bases and J 5 bases; bases outside gene matches: 15. Germline V CDR1 and CDR2: SGHVS, FQNEAQ. The CDR3 is 17 amino acids. Here the CDR3 reads CASSFHLGRQGMTEAFF. The CDR3 nucleotides are TGTGCCAGCAGCTTCCACCTAGGCCGACAGGGAATGACTGAAGCTTTCTTT.